Listed here are 12 T cell receptor beta chains from one sample, sequenced in a study of cytomegalovirus exposure and HLA in healthy donors (dated by TCRdb to between 2016 and 2019). The protocol used for the library was the immunoSEQ multiplex PCR assay. The multiplex PCR relied on a mix of 60 forward primers for TCR Vbeta segments and 13 reverse primers for TCR Jbeta segments. The source is immuneACCESS, and TCRdb retained only in-frame sequences with V and J called. Part of the clones is not carried over; for the studies checked, unresolved V genes explain less than half of this, and the remainder is unexplained. The sample has 150,000 to 200,000 clones on record, roughly 79% of them singletons. The top ten clonotypes cover approximately 2.1% of the sample. The sequencing input was PBMCs. Receptor source: a young woman in good health and CMV-seropositive.

The gene calls are TRBV19 and TRBJ1-1; 7 nucleotides match TRBD1. The CDR3 is 13 residues long. Looked up from germline, CDR1 is LNHDA and CDR2 is SQIVND (reference sequence). After removal of 5 bases from V and 1 base from J, the junction contained 1 base not matched to a gene. CDR3 region: CASSGQANTEAFF. The CDR3 bases are TGTGCCAGTAGTGGACAGGCGAACACTGAAGCTTTCTTT.

This clone is a singleton in its sample. The V and J genes are TRBV7-2 and TRBJ2-2; the match to TRBD1 covers 8 bases. The trim removed 4 bases at V and 6 bases at J, leaving 4 bases unmatched. This CDR3 has 14 amino acids. Germline V CDR1 and CDR2: SGHTA, FQGNSA. DNA for the CDR3: TGTGCCAGCAGCTCCCACAGGGGGTCCGGGGAGCTGTTTTTT. It is translated as CASSSHRGSGELFF.

The chain employs TRBV7-9 and TRBJ2-7; D is possibly TRBD2 (6 bases). The CDR3 has 14 residues. Trimming pared 4 bases from V and 3 bases from J, leaving 13 bases between. Germline CDR1 and CDR2: SEHNR and FQNEAQ (reference sequence). Here the CDR3 reads CASSSGLTNYEQYF. CDR3 sequence (DNA): TGTGCCAGCAGCTCGGGACTTACTAACTACGAGCAGTACTTC.

This chain uses TRBV7-2 with TRBJ2-3; D is ambiguous. Trimming took off 6 bases at V and 5 bases at J, with 6 bases between the two ends. This CDR3 region has 11 residues. Germline V gene sequence: CDR1 SGHTA, CDR2 FQGNSA. CDR3 DNA sequence: TGTGCCAGCAGGCGTGGAGATACGCAGTATTTT. This encodes CASRRGDTQYF. Drawing the rest from reference TRBV7-2 and TRBJ2-3, the complete variable domain is GAGVSQSPSNKVTEKGKDVELRCDPISGHTALYWYRQSLGQGLEFLIYFQGNSAPDKSGLPSDRFSAERTGGSVSTLTIQRTQQEDSAVYLCASRRGDTQYFGPGTRLTVL.

V is TRBV5-4 and J is TRBJ1-6; TRBD1 is a possible D gene (6 bases). Per germline, CDR1 SGHNT and CDR2 YYREEE (reference sequence). Trimming shortened V by 5 bases and J by 10 bases, and 19 bases separated the two germline ends. The CDR3 consists of 15 residues. CDR3 region: CASSRKQGNGSPLHF. The CDR3 DNA reads as TGTGCCAGCAGTCGTAAACAGGGAAATGGGTCACCCCTCCACTTT.

The table lists this clone with a few counts. The V gene is TRBV11-2, the J gene TRBJ1-1, with 8 bases fitting TRBD1. From germline, CDR1 is SGHAT and CDR2 FQNNGV. This CDR3 region has 13 residues. With V trimmed by 4 bases and J by 3 bases, 1 base remained unmatched. The CDR3 protein is CASSSDRDTEAFF. The CDR3 DNA is TGTGCCAGCAGCTCGGACAGGGACACTGAAGCTTTCTTT.

The rearrangement joins TRBV10-2 to TRBJ2-1, with D uncertain. The CDR3 loop spans 14 amino acids. CDR1 WSHSY and CDR2 SAAADI come from the germline V gene. V was clipped by 10 bases and J by 0 bases, with 13 bases between them. The CDR3 protein is CATRKASSYNEQFF. The CDR3 DNA is TGCGCCACGAGGAAAGCCAGCTCCTACAATGAGCAGTTCTTC.

The chain links TRBV5-8 to TRBJ1-1; possible D gene TRBD1, 6 bases. Germline CDR1 reads SGHTS; CDR2 reads YDEGEE. The CDR3 loop spans 16 amino acids. V gave up 7 bases and J gave up 0 bases, with 19 bases separating them. CDR3 in DNA: TGTGCCAGCCCCCGCCCAGGGGTCTTCCTGAACACTGAAGCTTTCTTT. It encodes CASPRPGVFLNTEAFF. Supplemented by reference TRBV5-8 and TRBJ1-1, the full variable domain reads EAGVTQSPTHLIKTRGQQATLRCSPISGHTSVYWYQQALGLGLQFLLWYDEGEERNRGNFPPRFSGRQFPNYSSELNVNALELEDSALYLCASPRPGVFLNTEAFFGQGTRLTVV.

The V gene is TRBV7-8, the J gene TRBJ2-7; D perhaps matches TRBD2 (6 bases). Per the germline V gene, CDR1 is SGHVS and CDR2 is FQNEAQ. Trimming took 5 bases from V and 7 from J, leaving 21 bases between them. This CDR3 region has 15 residues. The CDR3 is CASSKGVNLGGEQYF. As DNA, the CDR3 is TGTGCCAGCAGCAAAGGGGTAAACCTCGGAGGGGAGCAGTACTTC.

The V and J genes are TRBV5-4 and TRBJ1-2; D is perhaps TRBD1 (5 bases). V gave up 1 base and J gave up 8 bases, with 18 bases separating them. Germline CDR1 and CDR2: SGHNT and YYREEE (reference sequence). The CDR3 is 15 amino acids. The CDR3 is CASSLRAGRESGYTF. For the CDR3, the DNA is TGTGCCAGCAGCTTGCGTGCAGGGCGGGAATCGGGCTACACCTTC.

The V call is TRBV13, the J call TRBJ2-1, with TRBD2 identical over 9 bases. CDR3 length equals 15 residues. V dropped 5 bases and J dropped 6; count of bases not matched to a gene: 8. The germline V gene has CDR1 PRHDT and CDR2 FYEKMQ (reference sequence). This CDR3 reads CASSPLQAGGNEQFF. The CDR3 nucleotides are TGTGCCAGCAGCCCCCTCCAAGCGGGGGGCAATGAGCAGTTCTTC.

The rearrangement uses TRBV2 and TRBJ2-1; D is unresolved. Between the trimmed V and J ends, which lost 4 bases and 5 bases, there was a span of 18 bases. Germline V gene data show CDR1 as SNHLY and CDR2 as FYNNEI. There are 16 residues in the CDR3. CDR3 DNA sequence: TGTGCCAGCAGTGTCGAGAGTCCCGATTTCGACAATGAGCAGTTCTTC. Protein sequence: CASSVESPDFDNEQFF.